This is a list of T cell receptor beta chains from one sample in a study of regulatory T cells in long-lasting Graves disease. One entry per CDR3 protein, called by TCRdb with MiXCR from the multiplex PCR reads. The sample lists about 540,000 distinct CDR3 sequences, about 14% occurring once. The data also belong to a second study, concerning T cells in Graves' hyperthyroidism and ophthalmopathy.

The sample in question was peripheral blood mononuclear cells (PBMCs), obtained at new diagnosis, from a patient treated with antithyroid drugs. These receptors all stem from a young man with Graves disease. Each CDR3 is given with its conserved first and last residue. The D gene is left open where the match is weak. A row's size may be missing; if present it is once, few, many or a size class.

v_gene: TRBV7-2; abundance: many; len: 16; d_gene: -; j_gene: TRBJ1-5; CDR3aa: CASSLYGTFSNQPQHF; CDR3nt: TGTGCCAGCAGCTTATACGGGACCTTTAGCAATCAGCCCCAGCATTTT
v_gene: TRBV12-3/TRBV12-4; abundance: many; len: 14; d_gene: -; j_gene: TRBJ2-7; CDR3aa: CASSPSATRYEQYF; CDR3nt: TGTGCCAGCAGCCCGTCAGCGACGCGCTACGAGCAGTACTTC
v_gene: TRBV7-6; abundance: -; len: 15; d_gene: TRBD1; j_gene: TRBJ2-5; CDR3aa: CASSSTGQFQETQYF; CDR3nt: TGTGCCAGCAGCTCAACGGGACAGTTCCAAGAGACCCAGTACTTC
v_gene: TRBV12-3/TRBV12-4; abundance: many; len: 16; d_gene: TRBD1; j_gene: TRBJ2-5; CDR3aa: CASSPVRQGAQETQYF; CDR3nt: TGTGCCAGCAGCCCAGTGAGACAGGGTGCCCAAGAGACCCAGTACTTC
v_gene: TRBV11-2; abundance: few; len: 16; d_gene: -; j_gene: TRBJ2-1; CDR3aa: CASSLARSLSYNEQLF; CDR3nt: TGTGCCAGCAGCTTAGCTCGCTCACTCTCCTACAATGAGCAGCTCTTC
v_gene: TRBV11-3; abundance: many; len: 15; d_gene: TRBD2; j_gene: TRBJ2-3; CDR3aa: CASSLAGLVGDTQYF; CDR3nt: TGTGCCAGCAGCTTAGCCGGACTAGTCGGAGATACGCAGTATTTT
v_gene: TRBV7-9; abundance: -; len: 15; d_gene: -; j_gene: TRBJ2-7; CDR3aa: CASSLQEFTFYEQYF; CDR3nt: TGTGCCAGCAGCTTGCAGGAGTTCACATTTTACGAGCAGTACTTC
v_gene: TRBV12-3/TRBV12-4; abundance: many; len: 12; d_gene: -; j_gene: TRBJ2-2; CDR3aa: CASRRGTGELFF; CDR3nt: TGTGCCAGCAGAAGGGGGACCGGGGAGCTGTTTTTT
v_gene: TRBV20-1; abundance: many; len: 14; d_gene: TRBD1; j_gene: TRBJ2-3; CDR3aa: CSAAGTGRIDTQYF; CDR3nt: TGCAGTGCTGCCGGGACAGGGCGCATTGATACGCAGTATTTT
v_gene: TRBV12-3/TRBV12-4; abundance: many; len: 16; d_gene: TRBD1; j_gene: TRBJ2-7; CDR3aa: CASSLFVPGGAGEQYF; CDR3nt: TGTGCCAGCAGTTTGTTCGTACCAGGGGGCGCGGGTGAGCAGTACTTC
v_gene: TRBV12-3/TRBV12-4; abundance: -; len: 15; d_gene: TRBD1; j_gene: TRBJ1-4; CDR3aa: CASSLALTGVEKLFF; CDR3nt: TGTGCCAGCAGTTTAGCGCTAACAGGGGTCGAAAAACTGTTTTTT
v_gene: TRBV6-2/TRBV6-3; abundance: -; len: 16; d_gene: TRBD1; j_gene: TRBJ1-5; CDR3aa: CASSATQGVVNQPQHF; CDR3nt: TGTGCCAGCAGTGCCACACAGGGGGTGGTGAATCAGCCCCAGCATTTT
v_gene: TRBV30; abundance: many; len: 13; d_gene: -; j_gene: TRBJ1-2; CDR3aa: CAWSVGGVYGYTF; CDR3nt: TGTGCCTGGAGTGTAGGTGGGGTCTATGGCTACACCTTC
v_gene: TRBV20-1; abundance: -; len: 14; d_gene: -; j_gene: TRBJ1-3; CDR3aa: CSARREGVKDTIYF; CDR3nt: TGCAGTGCTAGAAGGGAGGGAGTCAAGGACACCATATATTTT
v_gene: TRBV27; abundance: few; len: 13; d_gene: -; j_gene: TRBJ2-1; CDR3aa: CASSLSGLGEQFF; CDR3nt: TGTGCCAGCAGTTTATCCGGACTGGGTGAGCAGTTCTTC
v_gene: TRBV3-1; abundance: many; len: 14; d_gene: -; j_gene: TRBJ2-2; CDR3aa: CASSQGVGTGELFF; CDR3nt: TGTGCCAGCAGCCAAGGAGTTGGTACCGGGGAGCTGTTTTTT
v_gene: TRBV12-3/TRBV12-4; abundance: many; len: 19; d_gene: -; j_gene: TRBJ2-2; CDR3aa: CASSLIRTGRTENTGELFF; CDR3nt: TGTGCCAGCAGTTTAATAAGAACAGGCCGAACGGAAAACACCGGGGAGCTGTTTTTT
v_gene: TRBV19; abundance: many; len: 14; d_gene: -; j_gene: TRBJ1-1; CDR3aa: CASTPRTVNTEAFF; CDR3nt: TGTGCCAGTACCCCCCGGACAGTGAACACTGAAGCTTTCTTT
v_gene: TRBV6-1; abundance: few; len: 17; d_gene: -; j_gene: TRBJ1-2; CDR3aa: CASSTELGRPGDYGYTF; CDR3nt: TGTGCCAGCAGTACTGAGTTGGGGAGGCCAGGAGACTATGGCTACACCTTC
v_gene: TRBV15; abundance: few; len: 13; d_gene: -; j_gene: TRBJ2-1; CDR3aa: CATSRAGRDEQFF; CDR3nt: TGTGCCACCAGCAGAGCGGGGCGCGATGAGCAGTTCTTC
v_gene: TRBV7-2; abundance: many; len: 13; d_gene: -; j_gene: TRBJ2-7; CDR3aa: CASSTDPAYEQYF; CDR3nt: TGTGCCAGCAGCACGGACCCTGCCTACGAGCAGTACTTC
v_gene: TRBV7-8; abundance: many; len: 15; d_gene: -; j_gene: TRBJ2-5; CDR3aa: CASSPQAANQETQYF; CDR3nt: TGTGCCAGCAGCCCCCAGGCAGCGAACCAAGAGACCCAGTACTTC
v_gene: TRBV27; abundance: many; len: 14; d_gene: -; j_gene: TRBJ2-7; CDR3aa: CASSSHSPTGEQYF; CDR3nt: TGTGCCAGCAGTTCCCACTCACCGACGGGCGAGCAGTACTTC
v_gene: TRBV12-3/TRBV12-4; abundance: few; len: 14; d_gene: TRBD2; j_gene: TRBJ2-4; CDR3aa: CASSLAGNENIQYF; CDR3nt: TGTGCCAGCAGTCTAGCGGGGAATGAGAACATTCAGTACTTC
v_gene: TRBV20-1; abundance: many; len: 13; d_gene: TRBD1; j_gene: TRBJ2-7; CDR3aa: CRPVAGGSYEQYF; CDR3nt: TGCAGGCCCGTGGCAGGGGGTTCATACGAGCAGTACTTC
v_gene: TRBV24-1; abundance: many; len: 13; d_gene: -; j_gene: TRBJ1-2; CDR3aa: CATSDGTKDGYTF; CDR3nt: TGTGCCACCAGTGATGGGACAAAGGATGGCTACACCTTC
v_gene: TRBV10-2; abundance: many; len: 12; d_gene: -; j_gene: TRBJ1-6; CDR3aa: CASSEGQSPLHF; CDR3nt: TGCGCCAGCAGTGAGGGACAGTCACCCCTCCACTTT
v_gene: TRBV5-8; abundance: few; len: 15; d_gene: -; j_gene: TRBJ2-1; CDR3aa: CASSLGRTAYNEQFF; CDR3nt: TGTGCCAGCAGCTTGGGACGGACAGCCTACAATGAGCAGTTCTTC
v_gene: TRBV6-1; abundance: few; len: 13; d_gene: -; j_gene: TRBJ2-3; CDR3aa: CASRHTTRDTQYF; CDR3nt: TGTGCCAGCAGGCACACGACTAGGGATACGCAGTATTTT
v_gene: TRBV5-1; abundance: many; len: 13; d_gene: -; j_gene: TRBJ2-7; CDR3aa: CASGGNSHYEQYF; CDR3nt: TGCGCCAGCGGGGGGAACTCTCACTACGAGCAGTACTTC
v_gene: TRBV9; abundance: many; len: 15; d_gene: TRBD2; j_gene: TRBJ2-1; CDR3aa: CASSATSGSYNEQFF; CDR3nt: TGTGCCAGCAGCGCGACTAGCGGCTCCTACAATGAGCAGTTCTTC
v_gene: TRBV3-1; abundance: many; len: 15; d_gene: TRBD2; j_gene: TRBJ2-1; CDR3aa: CASSQLSSGSNEQFF; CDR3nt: TGTGCCAGCAGCCAATTGTCTAGCGGGAGCAATGAGCAGTTCTTC
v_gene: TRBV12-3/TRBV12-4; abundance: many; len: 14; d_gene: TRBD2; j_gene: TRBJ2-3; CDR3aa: CASIETGRADTQYF; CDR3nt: TGTGCCAGCATTGAGACCGGGAGGGCAGATACGCAGTATTTT
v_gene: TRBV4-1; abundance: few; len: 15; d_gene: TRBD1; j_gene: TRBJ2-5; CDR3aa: CASSQHGTGQETQYF; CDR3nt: TGCGCCAGCAGCCAACACGGGACAGGACAAGAGACCCAGTACTTC